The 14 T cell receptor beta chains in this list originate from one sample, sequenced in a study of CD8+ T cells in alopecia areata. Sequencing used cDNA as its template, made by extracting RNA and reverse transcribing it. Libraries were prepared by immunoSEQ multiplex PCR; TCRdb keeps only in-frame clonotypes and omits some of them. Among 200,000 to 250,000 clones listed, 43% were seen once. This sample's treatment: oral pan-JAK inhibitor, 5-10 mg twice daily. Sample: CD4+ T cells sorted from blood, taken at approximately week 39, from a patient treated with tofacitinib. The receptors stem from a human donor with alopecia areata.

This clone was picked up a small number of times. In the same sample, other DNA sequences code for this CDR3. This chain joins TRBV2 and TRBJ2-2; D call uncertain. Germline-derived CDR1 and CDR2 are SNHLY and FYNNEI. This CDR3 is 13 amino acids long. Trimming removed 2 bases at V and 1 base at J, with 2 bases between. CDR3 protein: CASSERNTGELFF. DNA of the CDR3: TGTGCCAGCAGTGAACGGAACACCGGGGAGCTGTTTTTT.

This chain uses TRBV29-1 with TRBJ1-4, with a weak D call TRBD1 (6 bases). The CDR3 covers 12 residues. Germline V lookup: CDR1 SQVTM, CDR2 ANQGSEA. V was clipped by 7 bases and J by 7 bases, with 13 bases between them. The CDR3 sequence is CSAQGTVEKLFF. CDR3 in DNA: TGCAGCGCCCAGGGGACGGTTGAAAAACTGTTTTTT.

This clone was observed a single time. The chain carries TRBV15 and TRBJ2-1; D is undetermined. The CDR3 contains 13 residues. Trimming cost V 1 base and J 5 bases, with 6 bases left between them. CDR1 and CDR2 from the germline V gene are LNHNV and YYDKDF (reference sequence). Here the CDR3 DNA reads TGTGCCACCAGCAGAGGCCCAGACAATGAGCAGTTCTTC. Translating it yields CATSRGPDNEQFF.

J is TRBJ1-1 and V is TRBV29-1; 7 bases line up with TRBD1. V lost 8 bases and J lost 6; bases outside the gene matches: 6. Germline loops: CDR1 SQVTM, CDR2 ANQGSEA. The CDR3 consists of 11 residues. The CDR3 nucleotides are TGCAGCTCCCGACAGGGTGCTGAAGCTTTCTTT. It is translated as CSSRQGAEAFF.

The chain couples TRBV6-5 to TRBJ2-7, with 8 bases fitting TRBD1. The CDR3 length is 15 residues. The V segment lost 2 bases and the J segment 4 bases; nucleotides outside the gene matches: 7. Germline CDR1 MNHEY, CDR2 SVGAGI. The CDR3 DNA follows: TGTGCCAGCAGTTACCAACGGACAGGGCGGTACGAGCAGTACTTC. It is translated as CASSYQRTGRYEQYF.

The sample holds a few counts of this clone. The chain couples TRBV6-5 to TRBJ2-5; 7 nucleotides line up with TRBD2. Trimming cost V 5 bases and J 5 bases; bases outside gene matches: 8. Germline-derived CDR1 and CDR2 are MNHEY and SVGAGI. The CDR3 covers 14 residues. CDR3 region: CASSTRLARETQYF. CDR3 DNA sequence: TGTGCCAGCAGTACCAGACTAGCTCGGGAGACCCAGTACTTC.

This chain's CDR3 is CASSWTSGPGKQYF. CDR3 DNA sequence: TGTGCCAGCAGCTGGACTAGCGGGCCTGGGAAGCAGTACTTC. The genes are TRBV7-9 and TRBJ2-7; TRBD2 agrees at 11 bases. CDR1 and CDR2 from the germline V gene are SEHNR and FQNEAQ (reference sequence). The CDR3 contains 14 residues. The V segment lost 4 bases and the J segment 8 bases; nucleotides outside the gene matches: 7.

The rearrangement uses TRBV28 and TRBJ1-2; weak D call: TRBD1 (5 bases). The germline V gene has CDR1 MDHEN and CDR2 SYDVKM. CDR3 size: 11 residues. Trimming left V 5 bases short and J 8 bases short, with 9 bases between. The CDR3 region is CASSRQWGYTF. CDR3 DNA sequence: TGTGCCAGCAGTCGACAGTGGGGCTACACCTTC.

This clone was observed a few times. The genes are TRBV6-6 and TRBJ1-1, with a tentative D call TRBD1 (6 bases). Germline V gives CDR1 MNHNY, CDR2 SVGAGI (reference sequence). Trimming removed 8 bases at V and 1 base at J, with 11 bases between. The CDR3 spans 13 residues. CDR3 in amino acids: CASRWTENTEAFF. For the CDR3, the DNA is TGTGCCAGCCGGTGGACAGAGAACACTGAAGCTTTCTTT.

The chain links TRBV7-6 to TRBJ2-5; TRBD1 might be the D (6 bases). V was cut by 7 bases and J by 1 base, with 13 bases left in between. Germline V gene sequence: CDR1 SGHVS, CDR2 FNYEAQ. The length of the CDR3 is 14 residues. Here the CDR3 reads CASNPVGGQETQYF. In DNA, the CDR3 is TGTGCCAGCAACCCAGTAGGGGGCCAAGAGACCCAGTACTTC. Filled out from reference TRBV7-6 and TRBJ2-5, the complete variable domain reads GAGVSQSPRYKVTKRGQDVALRCDPISGHVSLYWYRQALGQGPEFLTYFNYEAQQDKSGLPNDRFSAERPEGSISTLTIQRTEQRDSAMYRCASNPVGGQETQYFGPGTRLLVL.

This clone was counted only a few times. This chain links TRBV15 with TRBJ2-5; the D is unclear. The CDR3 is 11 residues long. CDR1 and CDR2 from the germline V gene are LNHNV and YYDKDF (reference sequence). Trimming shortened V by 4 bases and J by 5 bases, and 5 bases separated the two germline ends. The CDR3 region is CATSTRETQYF. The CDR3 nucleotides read TGTGCCACCAGCACCCGGGAGACCCAGTACTTC.

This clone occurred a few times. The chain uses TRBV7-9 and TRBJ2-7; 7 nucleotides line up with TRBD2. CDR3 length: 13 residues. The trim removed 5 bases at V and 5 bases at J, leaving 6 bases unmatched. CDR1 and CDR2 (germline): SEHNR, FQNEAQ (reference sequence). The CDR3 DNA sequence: TGTGCCAGCAGCCATCCCCGGGGGGACGAGCAGTACTTC. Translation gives CASSHPRGDEQYF.

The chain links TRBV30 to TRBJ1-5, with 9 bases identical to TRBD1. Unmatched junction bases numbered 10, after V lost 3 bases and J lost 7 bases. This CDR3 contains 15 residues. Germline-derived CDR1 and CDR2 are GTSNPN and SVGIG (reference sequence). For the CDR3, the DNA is TGTGCCTGGAGCAGCCGGGACAGGGTTTCGCAGCCCCAGCATTTT. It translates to CAWSSRDRVSQPQHF.

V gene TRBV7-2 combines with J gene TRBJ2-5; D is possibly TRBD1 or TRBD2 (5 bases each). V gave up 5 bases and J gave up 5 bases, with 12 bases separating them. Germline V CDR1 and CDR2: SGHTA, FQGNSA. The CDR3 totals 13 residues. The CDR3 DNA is TGTGCCAGCAGCACACGCGAGGGGGAGACCCAGTACTTC. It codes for CASSTREGETQYF.